A single sample gave rise to the 16 T cell receptor beta chains below, sequenced in a study of cytomegalovirus exposure and HLA in healthy donors. The PCR made use of 60 Vbeta and 13 Jbeta primers. Clones were sequenced by immunoSEQ multiplex PCR, and TCRdb holds only the in-frame ones, with some missing. The repertoire holds approximately 100,000 clones, with less than 80% as singletons. The sample was PBMCs. Every receptor here comes from a young man in good health and CMV-seropositive.

CDR3 amino acids: CASSPSRDSYNEQFF. The CDR3 region has the DNA TGTGCCAGCTCACCATCCCGGGACAGCTACAATGAGCAGTTCTTC. The chain joins TRBV18 to TRBJ2-1; TRBD1 matches at 7 bases. V trimming: 2 bases; J trimming: 3 bases; junction bases outside the gene matches: 4. Germline V gene sequence: CDR1 KGHSH, CDR2 LQKENI. The CDR3 runs 15 residues. Full variable domain (rest looked up from reference TRBV18 and TRBJ2-1): NAGVMQNPRHLVRRRGQEARLRCSPMKGHSHVYWYRQLPEEGLKFMVYLQKENIIDESGMPKERFSAEFPKEGPSILRIQQVVRGDSAAYFCASSPSRDSYNEQFFGPGTRLTVL.

The genes are TRBV7-9 and TRBJ2-5; weak D call: TRBD2 (5 bases). V was shortened by 5 bases and J by 4 bases, with 23 bases between the two germline ends. The germline CDR1 and CDR2 sequences are SEHNR and FQNEAQ (reference sequence). CDR3 size: 17 residues. The CDR3 reads CASSPHRGLKLGETQYF. CDR3 coding DNA: TGTGCCAGCAGCCCACACCGCGGACTCAAACTGGGAGAGACCCAGTACTTC.

The rearrangement uses TRBV7-6 and TRBJ2-2; the D gene is possibly TRBD1 (5 bases). The CDR3 is made up of 15 amino acids. CDR1 is SGHVS and CDR2 is FNYEAQ in the germline V gene. Trimming took 5 bases from V and 5 from J, leaving 15 bases between them. The DNA of the CDR3 is TGTGCCAGCAGCCCGACCTTTAGACAGACCGGGGAGCTGTTTTTT. Its protein product is CASSPTFRQTGELFF. Full variable domain (remainder filled in from reference TRBV7-6 and TRBJ2-2): GAGVSQSPRYKVTKRGQDVALRCDPISGHVSLYWYRQALGQGPEFLTYFNYEAQQDKSGLPNDRFSAERPEGSISTLTIQRTEQRDSAMYRCASSPTFRQTGELFFGEGSRLTVL.

This chain links TRBV14 with TRBJ1-4; D remains unclear. The ends were cut back, 4 bases at V and 7 bases at J, with 16 bases in the middle. Germline V gene lookup returns CDR1 SGHDN and CDR2 FVKESK. The CDR3 runs 15 residues. The CDR3 is CASSPSGNWVEKLFF. In nucleotides, the CDR3 is TGTGCCAGCAGCCCTTCCGGGAATTGGGTTGAAAAACTGTTTTTT.

The rearrangement uses TRBV5-5 and TRBJ1-1; the D gene is possibly TRBD1 (6 bases). V dropped 0 bases and J dropped 0 bases, with 12 bases sitting between them. The CDR3 extends over 16 amino acids. Germline CDR1 and CDR2: SGHKS and YYEKEE (reference sequence). The CDR3 loop reads CASSLGGRQVNTEAFF. CDR3 in DNA: TGTGCCAGCAGCTTGGGGGGGCGACAGGTGAACACTGAAGCTTTCTTT.

The table lists this clone with a few counts. The rearrangement joins TRBV13 to TRBJ2-7; 11 nucleotides align to TRBD2. The CDR3 contains 18 residues. Germline V gene sequence: CDR1 PRHDT, CDR2 FYEKMQ (reference sequence). The V segment lost 0 bases and the J segment 5 bases; nucleotides outside the gene matches: 12. The DNA for the CDR3 is TGTGCCAGCAGCTTAGGCCTGAGGCTAGCGGGGGGCCTCCACGAGCAGTACTTC. Translated: CASSLGLRLAGGLHEQYF.

The chain uses TRBV4-1 and TRBJ2-3, with 8 nucleotides matching TRBD1. V trimming: 6 bases; J trimming: 3 bases; junction bases outside the gene matches: 8. The CDR3 extends over 15 amino acids. CDR1 and CDR2 from the germline V gene are MGHRA and YSYEKL. CDR3: CASRKQDRETDTQYF. The DNA of the CDR3 is TGCGCCAGCAGAAAACAGGACAGGGAGACAGATACGCAGTATTTT.

This clone was recorded a few times. The J gene is TRBJ1-6, the V gene TRBV25-1; D ambiguous. V lost 4 bases to trimming and J lost 8 bases, with 9 bases between them. The CDR3 totals 13 residues. Germline loops: CDR1 MGHDK, CDR2 SYGVNS. The CDR3 loop reads CASSVQEDSPLHF. CDR3 DNA sequence: TGTGCCAGCAGTGTTCAGGAGGATTCACCCCTCCACTTT. The entire variable domain, with the rest obtained from reference TRBV25-1 and TRBJ1-6, is as follows: EADIYQTPRYLVIGTGKKITLECSQTMGHDKMYWYQQDPGMELHLIHYSYGVNSTEKGDLSSESTVSRIRTEHFPLTLESARPSHTSQYLCASSVQEDSPLHFGNGTRLTVT.

This chain uses TRBV21-1 with TRBJ2-7; no DNA check was done on the table's D call, TRBD1. TRBV21-1 is a pseudogene locus. CDR3 length equals 13 residues. The CDR3 DNA follows: TGTGCCAGCAGCACAGGACAAAACTACGAGCAGTACTTC. It yields the protein CASSTGQNYEQYF.

V and J are TRBV30 and TRBJ1-1; D not certain. Trimming cost V 6 bases and J 0 bases, with 11 bases left between them. CDR3 length: 13 residues. Germline V gene sequence: CDR1 GTSNPN, CDR2 SVGIG (reference sequence). The CDR3 sequence: CACVGNLNTEAFF. The CDR3 DNA reads TGTGCCTGCGTCGGGAATTTGAACACTGAAGCTTTCTTT.

This chain joins TRBV4-2 and TRBJ1-2, with D possibly TRBD1 on 5 matching bases. V was pared by 0 bases and J by 8 bases, with 10 bases between. The CDR3 covers 13 residues. Germline-derived CDR1 and CDR2 are LGHNA and YNFKEQ. The CDR3 DNA reads as TGTGCCAGCAGCCAAGATTTAGGGGAAGGCTACACCTTC. Its protein is CASSQDLGEGYTF.

V and J are TRBV10-3 and TRBJ1-4, with TRBD1 matching over 7 bases. This CDR3 region has 15 residues. CDR1 and CDR2 (germline): ENHRY, SYGVKD. V dropped 4 bases and J dropped 5; count of bases not matched to a gene: 7. The CDR3 loop reads CAISGSDRANEKLFF. The CDR3 DNA follows: TGTGCCATCAGTGGGTCTGACAGGGCAAATGAAAAACTGTTTTTT.

The chain uses TRBV6-6 and TRBJ1-3; D is unclear. The length of the CDR3 is 14 residues. V lost 6 bases to trimming and J lost 2 bases, with 11 bases between them. The germline V gene has CDR1 MNHNY and CDR2 SVGAGI (reference sequence). The CDR3 is CASSSPFPGNTIYF. In nucleotides, the CDR3 is TGTGCCAGCAGCTCCCCTTTTCCTGGAAACACCATATATTTT.

The V gene is TRBV10-3, the J gene TRBJ1-3; maybe TRBD1 (6 bases). CDR1 and CDR2 (germline): ENHRY, SYGVKD. The CDR3 is 14 residues long. V was cut by 1 base and J by 2 bases, with 6 bases left in between. The CDR3 spells CAISEYRAGNTIYF. CDR3 DNA sequence: TGTGCCATCAGTGAGTACAGGGCTGGAAACACCATATATTTT.

V and J are TRBV7-9 and TRBJ2-4; D call uncertain. Germline assignment: CDR1 SEHNR and CDR2 FQNEAQ (reference sequence). The CDR3 loop spans 15 amino acids. V was cut by 1 base and J by 4 bases, with 11 bases left in between. The CDR3 loop reads CASSLGGSPKNIQYF. CDR3 sequence (DNA): TGTGCCAGCAGCTTAGGCGGTAGTCCAAAAAACATTCAGTACTTC.

The V gene is TRBV2, the J gene TRBJ2-5; D perhaps matches TRBD1 (6 bases). In germline, CDR1 is SNHLY, CDR2 FYNNEI. With 11 bases removed from V and 0 bases from J, the gap between germline ends came to 19 bases. This CDR3 is built from 15 residues. The CDR3 sequence is CASTSLGGNQETQYF. The CDR3 bases are TGTGCCTCCACCTCCCTTGGGGGCAACCAAGAGACCCAGTACTTC.